These T cell receptor beta chains were read from a single sample in a study of T cells in localized non-small cell lung cancer. Sequencing was performed with immunoSEQ multiplex PCR; in TCRdb, only in-frame clones are kept and a portion is missing. The sample has tens of thousands of clones; around nine tenths are singletons. Material: peripheral blood, obtained before any cancer treatment. These receptors were collected from a female donor aged 60 or older with stage I squamous cell lung carcinoma. The CDR3 runs from the conserved cysteine through the conserved F or W. The D gene is left open where the match is weak. Part of the rows lack a size; the others show once, few, many or a class for expanded clones.

TRBV5-4	-	TRBJ2-2	-	CASSLGRGLGTGELFF	TGTGCCAGCAGCTTGGGTCGGGGGCTTGGCACCGGGGAGCTGTTTTTT
TRBV7-2	-	TRBJ2-2	-	CASSLDFNTGELFF	TGTGCCAGCAGCTTGGACTTTAACACCGGGGAGCTGTTTTTT
TRBV6-5	-	TRBJ2-5	-	CASRPGQGGQETQYF	TGTGCCAGCAGGCCCGGACAGGGAGGGCAAGAGACCCAGTACTTC
TRBV6-1	-	TRBJ1-3	-	CASSLDGFSGNTIYF	TGTGCCAGCTCTCTCGACGGCTTCTCTGGAAACACCATATATTTT
TRBV30	-	TRBJ2-1	-	CAWKDFYNEQFF	TGTGCCTGGAAAGACTTTTACAATGAGCAGTTCTTC
TRBV4-2	-	TRBJ1-2	-	CASSQVGMRDGYTF	TGTGCCAGCAGCCAAGTGGGTATGAGGGATGGCTACACCTTC
TRBV7-2	-	TRBJ2-5	-	CASSLYVGTQETQYF	TGTGCCAGCAGCTTATACGTTGGGACACAAGAGACCCAGTACTTC
TRBV30	-	TRBJ1-6	-	CACQANSPLHF	TGTGCCTGCCAAGCAAATTCACCCCTCCACTTT
TRBV4-3	-	TRBJ1-4	-	CASSQDTSNSYEKLFF	TGCGCCAGCAGCCAAGATACCAGCAATTCTTATGAAAAACTGTTTTTT
TRBV6-5	-	TRBJ1-1	-	CASTKDAGATEAFF	TGTGCCAGCACTAAGGACGCGGGGGCCACTGAAGCTTTCTTT
TRBV30	-	TRBJ1-2	-	CAWSVDRISYTF	TGTGCCTGGAGTGTAGACCGGATTAGCTACACCTTC
TRBV19	-	TRBJ1-5	-	CASSPKGSYSNQPQHF	TGTGCCAGTTCTCCCAAAGGCTCTTATAGCAATCAGCCCCAGCATTTT
TRBV28	few	TRBJ1-5	-	CASRLSSNQPQHF	TGTGCCAGCAGATTATCCTCCAATCAGCCCCAGCATTTT
TRBV7-3	-	TRBJ1-2	TRBD1	CASSLDRGYGYTF	TGTGCCAGCAGCCTAGACAGGGGCTATGGCTACACCTTC
TRBV28	once	TRBJ1-4	-	CASSLGEEKLFF	TGTGCCAGCAGTTTAGGCGAGGAAAAACTGTTTTTT
TRBV19	-	TRBJ2-5	TRBD2	CASSSLGTSGLETQYF	TGTGCCAGTAGTTCCCTCGGGACTAGCGGGCTAGAGACCCAGTACTTC
TRBV6-5	-	TRBJ2-1	TRBD2	CASRLLAGDEQFF	TGTGCCAGCAGACTATTAGCGGGCGATGAGCAGTTCTTC